This TCR beta chain appears in the sequencing data of a study of PD-1 blockade in classical Hodgkin lymphoma. Turning to the study itself: Treatment was intravenous nivolumab, 3 mg/kg every 2 weeks, until progression. Findings of the study overall: Complete responders matched newly diagnosed patients in baseline diversity. The origin of the repertoire differences remains undefined, with disease activity or prior therapy as possible causes.

Clones were read by immunoSEQ multiplex PCR, and TCRdb kept only the in-frame ones, dropping some. Of about 94,000 clones in the sample, about 92% were seen once. This clone was seen just once. The antigen remains undetermined. V dropped 10 bases and J dropped 5 bases, with 17 bases sitting between them. The germline CDR1 and CDR2 sequences are MDHEN and SYDVKM. The length of the CDR3 is 13 residues. Regarding time point: cycle 4 day 1 (C4D1), after five to seven weeks of nivolumab. No patient escaped relapse after autologous stem cell transplantation, and brentuximab vedotin exposure varied. The best responses consisted of complete response, partial response or progressive disease.

The sequencing used peripheral blood mononuclear cells (PBMCs), collected before the fourth cycle of nivolumab. This receptor was obtained from a human donor with classical Hodgkin lymphoma. This chain uses TRBV28 with TRBJ2-5; D ambiguous. The CDR3 DNA sequence: TGTGCCACAGGACCGAGGCCATCGGAGACCCAGTACTTC. Protein product: CATGPRPSETQYF.